These T cell receptor beta chains were read from a single sample in a study of cytomegalovirus exposure and HLA in healthy donors. TCRdb keeps only in-frame clones here, not all; method: immunoSEQ multiplex PCR. The sample contains roughly 150,000 clones, less than 85% of which appear only once. Sequencing was carried out using PBMCs. Receptor source: a woman aged 60-75 years in good health and CMV-seropositive. Each CDR3 is given with its conserved first and last residue.

j_gene | v_gene | CDR3aa
TRBJ2-2 | TRBV2 | CASRFSGKSAGELFF
TRBJ1-5 | TRBV7-8 | CASSLDFSNQPQHF
TRBJ1-5 | TRBV4-1 | CASSQEGLLNQPQHF
TRBJ2-6 | TRBV28 | CASNSGGSGANVLTF
TRBJ2-1 | TRBV11-3 | CASSRGAERYNEQFF
TRBJ2-1 | TRBV4-1 | CASSRPGLAEQFF
TRBJ1-1 | TRBV6-5 | CASRSTPDRYEAFF
TRBJ1-1 | TRBV5-4 | CASSLGDSNTEAFF
TRBJ2-1 | TRBV10-3 | CAISELAGINNEQFF
TRBJ1-2 | TRBV4-2 | CASSHYLPGDRYGYTF
TRBJ2-7 | TRBV21-1 | CASGRQGKEQYF
TRBJ1-1 | TRBV2 | CASSPGQGMNTEAFF
TRBJ2-5 | TRBV28 | CASRGGTWETQYF
TRBJ1-1 | TRBV6-5 | CASSYLQGAGTEAFF
TRBJ2-3 | TRBV5-1 | CASSDPSGTGVPDTQYF
TRBJ1-1 | TRBV5-1 | CASSLQGLTEAFF
TRBJ1-2 | TRBV5-1 | CASSGQGGNYGYTF
TRBJ2-3 | TRBV7-8 | CASSLTNTDTQYF
TRBJ1-2 | TRBV19 | CASRGGSTNYGYTF
TRBJ2-2 | TRBV6-5 | CASSYSPAANTGELFF
TRBJ2-7 | TRBV18 | CASSPLHSGVGSYEQYF
TRBJ1-1 | TRBV29-1 | CSVGGWNTEAFF
TRBJ2-7 | TRBV14 | CASSQSYVGDEQYF
TRBJ2-2 | TRBV11-2 | CASSLIQGFYGGELFF
TRBJ1-2 | TRBV7-9 | CASSPRGANYGYTF
TRBJ2-1 | TRBV15 | CATSTPGTGINEQFF
TRBJ2-7 | TRBV5-1 | CASSLFGPGGSGEQYF
TRBJ1-1 | TRBV6-1 | CASAGVEAFF
TRBJ1-2 | TRBV27 | CASSLGQNYGYTF
TRBJ1-1 | TRBV9 | CASSPRVGNTEAFF
TRBJ2-5 | TRBV7-3 | CASSSGLAGETQYF
TRBJ1-4 | TRBV14 | CASSRGLAEKLFF
TRBJ1-2 | TRBV6-5 | CASSYRGQGDGYTF
TRBJ1-1 | TRBV2 | CASSELAREAFF
TRBJ2-1 | TRBV5-4 | CASSLGTSGSWNEQFF
TRBJ1-2 | TRBV6-5 | CASSYTRTGHLGYTF
TRBJ2-1 | TRBV6-1 | CASPRYNEQFF
TRBJ1-5 | TRBV15 | CATSRGGTVSNQPQHF
TRBJ1-5 | TRBV19 | CASSILETGGNQPQHF
TRBJ2-7 | TRBV10-3 | CATGPGTGSYEQYF
TRBJ2-2 | TRBV27 | CASSSYLAGELFF